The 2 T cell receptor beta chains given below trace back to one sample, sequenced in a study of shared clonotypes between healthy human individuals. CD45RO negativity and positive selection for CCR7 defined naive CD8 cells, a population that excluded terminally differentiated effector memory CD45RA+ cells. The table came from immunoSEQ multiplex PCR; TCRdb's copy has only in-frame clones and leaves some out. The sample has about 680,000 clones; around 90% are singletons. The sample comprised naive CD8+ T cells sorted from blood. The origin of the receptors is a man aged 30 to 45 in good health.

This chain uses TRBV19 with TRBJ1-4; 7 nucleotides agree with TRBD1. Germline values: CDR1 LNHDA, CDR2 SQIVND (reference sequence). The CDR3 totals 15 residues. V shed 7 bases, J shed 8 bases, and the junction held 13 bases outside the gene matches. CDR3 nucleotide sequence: TGTGCCAGTATGAGAGGGGGCGCAAGGAACGAAAAACTGTTTTTT. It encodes CASMRGGARNEKLFF.

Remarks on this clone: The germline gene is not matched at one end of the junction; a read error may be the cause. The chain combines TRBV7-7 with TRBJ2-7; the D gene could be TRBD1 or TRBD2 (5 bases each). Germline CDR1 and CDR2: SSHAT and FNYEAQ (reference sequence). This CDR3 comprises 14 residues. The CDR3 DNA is TGTGCTAGCAGCCCACCGGGACGGAGAAACGAGCAGTACTTC. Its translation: CASSPPGRRNEQYF.